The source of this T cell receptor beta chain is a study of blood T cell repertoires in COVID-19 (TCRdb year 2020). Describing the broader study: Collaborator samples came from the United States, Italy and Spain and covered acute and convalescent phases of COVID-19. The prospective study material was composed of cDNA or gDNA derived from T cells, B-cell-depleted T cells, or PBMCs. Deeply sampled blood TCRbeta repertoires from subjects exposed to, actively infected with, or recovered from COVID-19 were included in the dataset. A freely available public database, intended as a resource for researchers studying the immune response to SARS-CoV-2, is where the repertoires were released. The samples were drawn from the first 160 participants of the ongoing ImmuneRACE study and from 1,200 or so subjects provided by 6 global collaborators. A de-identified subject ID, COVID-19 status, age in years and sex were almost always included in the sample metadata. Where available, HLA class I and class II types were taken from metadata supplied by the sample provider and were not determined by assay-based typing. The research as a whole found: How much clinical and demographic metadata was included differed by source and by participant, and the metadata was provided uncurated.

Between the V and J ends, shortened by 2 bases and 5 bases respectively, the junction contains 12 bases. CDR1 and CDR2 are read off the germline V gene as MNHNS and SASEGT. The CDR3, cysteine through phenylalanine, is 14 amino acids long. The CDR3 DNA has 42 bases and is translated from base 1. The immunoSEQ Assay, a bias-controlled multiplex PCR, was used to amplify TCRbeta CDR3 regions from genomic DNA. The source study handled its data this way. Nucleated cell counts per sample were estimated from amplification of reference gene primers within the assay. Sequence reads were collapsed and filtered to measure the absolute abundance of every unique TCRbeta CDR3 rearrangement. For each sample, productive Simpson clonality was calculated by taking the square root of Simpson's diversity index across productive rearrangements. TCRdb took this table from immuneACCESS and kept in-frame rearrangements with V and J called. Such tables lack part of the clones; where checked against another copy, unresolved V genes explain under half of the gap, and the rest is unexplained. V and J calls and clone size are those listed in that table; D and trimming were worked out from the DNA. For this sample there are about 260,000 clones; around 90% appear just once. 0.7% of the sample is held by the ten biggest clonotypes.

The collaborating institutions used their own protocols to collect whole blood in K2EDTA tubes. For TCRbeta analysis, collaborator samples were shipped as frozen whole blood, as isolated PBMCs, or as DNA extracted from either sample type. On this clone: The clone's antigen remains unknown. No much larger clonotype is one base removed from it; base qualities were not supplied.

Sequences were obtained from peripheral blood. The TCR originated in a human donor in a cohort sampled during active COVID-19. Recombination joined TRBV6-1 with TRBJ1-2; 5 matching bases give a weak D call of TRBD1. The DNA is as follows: TGTGCCAGCAGTGAAAGGACCAGGGCGTATGGCTACACCTTC. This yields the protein CASSERTRAYGYTF.